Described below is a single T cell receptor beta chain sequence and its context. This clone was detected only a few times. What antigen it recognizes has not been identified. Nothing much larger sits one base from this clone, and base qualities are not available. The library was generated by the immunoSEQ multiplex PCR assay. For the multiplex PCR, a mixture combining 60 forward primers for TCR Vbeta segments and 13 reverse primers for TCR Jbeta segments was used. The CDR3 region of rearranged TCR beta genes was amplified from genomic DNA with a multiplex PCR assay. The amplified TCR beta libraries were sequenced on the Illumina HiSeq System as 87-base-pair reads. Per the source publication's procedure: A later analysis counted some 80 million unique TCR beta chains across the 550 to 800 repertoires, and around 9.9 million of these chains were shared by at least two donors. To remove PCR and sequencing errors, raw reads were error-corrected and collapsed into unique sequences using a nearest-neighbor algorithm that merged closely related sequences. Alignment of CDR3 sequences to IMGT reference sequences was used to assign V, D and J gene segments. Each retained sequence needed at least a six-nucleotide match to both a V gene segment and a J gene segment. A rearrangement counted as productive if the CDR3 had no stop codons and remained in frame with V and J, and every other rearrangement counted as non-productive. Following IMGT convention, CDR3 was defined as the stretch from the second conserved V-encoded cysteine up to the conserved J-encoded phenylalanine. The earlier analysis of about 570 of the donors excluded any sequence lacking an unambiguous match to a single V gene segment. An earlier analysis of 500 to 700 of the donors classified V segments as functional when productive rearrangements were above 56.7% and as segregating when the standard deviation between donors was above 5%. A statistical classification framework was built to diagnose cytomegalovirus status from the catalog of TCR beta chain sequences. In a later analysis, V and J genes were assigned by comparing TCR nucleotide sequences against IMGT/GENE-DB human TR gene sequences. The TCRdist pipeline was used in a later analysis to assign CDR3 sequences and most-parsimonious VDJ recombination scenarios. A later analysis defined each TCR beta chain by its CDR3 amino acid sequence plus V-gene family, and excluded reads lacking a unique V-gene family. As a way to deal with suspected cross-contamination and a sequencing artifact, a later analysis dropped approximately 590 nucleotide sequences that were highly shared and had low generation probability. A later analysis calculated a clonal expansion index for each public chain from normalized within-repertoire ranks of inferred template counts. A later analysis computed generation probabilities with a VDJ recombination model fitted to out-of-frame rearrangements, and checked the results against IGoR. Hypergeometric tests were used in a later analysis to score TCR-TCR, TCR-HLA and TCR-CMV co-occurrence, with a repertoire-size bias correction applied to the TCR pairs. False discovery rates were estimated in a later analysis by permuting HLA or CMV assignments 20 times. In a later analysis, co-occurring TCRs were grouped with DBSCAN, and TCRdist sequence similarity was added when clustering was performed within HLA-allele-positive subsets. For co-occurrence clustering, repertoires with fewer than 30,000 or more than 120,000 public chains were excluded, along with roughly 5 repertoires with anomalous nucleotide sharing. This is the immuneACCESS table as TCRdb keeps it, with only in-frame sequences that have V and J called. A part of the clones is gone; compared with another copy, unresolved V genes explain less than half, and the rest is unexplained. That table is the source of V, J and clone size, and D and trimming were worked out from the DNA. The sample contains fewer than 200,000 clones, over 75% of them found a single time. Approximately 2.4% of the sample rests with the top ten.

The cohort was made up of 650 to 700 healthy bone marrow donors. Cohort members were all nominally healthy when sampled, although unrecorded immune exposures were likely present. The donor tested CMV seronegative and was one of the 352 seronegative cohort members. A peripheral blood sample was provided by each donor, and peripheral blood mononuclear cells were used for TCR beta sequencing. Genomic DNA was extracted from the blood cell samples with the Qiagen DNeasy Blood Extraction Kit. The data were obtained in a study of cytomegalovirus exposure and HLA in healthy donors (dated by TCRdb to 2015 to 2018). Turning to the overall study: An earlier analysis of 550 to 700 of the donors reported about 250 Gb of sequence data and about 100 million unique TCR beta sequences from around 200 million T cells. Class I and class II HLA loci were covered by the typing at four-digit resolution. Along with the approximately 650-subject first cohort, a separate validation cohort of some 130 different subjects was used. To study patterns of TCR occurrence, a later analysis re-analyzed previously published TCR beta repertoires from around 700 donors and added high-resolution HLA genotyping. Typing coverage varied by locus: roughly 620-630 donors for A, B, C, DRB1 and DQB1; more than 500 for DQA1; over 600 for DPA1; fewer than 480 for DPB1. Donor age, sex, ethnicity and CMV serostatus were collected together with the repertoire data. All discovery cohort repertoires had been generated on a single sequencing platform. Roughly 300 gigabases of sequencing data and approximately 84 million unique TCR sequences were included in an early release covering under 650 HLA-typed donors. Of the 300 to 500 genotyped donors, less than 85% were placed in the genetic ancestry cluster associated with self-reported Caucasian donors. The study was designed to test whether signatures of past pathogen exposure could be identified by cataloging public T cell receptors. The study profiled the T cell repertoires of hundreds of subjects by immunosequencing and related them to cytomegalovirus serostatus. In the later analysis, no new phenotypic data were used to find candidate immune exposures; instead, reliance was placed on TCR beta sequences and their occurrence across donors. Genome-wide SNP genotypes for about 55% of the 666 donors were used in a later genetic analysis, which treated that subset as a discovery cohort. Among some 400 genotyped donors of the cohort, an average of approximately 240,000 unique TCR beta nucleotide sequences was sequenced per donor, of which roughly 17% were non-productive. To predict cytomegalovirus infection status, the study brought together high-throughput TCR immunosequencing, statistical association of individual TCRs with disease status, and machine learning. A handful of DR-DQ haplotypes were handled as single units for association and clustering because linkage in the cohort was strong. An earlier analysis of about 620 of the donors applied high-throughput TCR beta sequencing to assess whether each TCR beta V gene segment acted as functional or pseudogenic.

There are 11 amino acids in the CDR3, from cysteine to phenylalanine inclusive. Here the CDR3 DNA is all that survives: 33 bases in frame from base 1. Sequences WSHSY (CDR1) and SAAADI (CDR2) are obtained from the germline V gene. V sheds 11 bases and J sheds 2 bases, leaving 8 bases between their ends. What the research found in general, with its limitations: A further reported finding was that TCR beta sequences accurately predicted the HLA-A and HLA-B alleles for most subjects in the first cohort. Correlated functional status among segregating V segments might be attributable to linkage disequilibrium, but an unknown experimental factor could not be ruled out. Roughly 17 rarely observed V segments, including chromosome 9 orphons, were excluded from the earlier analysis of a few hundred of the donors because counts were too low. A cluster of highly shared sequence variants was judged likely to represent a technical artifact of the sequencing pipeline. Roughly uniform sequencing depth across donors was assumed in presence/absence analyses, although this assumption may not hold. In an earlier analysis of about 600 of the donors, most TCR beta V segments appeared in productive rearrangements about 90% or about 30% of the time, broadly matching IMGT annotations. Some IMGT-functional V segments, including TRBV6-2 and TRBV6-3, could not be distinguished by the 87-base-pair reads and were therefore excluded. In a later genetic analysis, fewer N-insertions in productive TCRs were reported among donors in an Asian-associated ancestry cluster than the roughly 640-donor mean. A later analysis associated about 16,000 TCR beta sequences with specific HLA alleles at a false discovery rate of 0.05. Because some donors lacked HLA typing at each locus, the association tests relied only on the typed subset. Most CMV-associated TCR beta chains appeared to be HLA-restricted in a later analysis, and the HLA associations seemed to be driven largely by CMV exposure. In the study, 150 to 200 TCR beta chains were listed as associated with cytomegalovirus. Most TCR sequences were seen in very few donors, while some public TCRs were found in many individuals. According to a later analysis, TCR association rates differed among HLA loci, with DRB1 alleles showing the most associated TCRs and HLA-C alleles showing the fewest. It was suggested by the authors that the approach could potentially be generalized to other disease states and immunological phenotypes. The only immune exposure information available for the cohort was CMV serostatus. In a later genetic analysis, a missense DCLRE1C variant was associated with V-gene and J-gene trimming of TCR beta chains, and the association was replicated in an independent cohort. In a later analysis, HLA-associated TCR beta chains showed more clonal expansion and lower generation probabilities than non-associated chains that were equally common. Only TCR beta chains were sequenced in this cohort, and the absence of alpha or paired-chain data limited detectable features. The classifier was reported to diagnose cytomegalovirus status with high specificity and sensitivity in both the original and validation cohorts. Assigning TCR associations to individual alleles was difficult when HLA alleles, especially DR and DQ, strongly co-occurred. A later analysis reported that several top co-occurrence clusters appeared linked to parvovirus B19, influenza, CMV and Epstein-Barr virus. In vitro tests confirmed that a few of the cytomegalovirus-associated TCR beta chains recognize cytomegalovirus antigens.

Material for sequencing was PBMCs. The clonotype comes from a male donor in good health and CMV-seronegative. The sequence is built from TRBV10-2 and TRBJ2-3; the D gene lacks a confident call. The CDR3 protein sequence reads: CAPLVTDTQYF. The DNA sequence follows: TGCGCCCCCCTAGTCACAGATACGCAGTATTTT.